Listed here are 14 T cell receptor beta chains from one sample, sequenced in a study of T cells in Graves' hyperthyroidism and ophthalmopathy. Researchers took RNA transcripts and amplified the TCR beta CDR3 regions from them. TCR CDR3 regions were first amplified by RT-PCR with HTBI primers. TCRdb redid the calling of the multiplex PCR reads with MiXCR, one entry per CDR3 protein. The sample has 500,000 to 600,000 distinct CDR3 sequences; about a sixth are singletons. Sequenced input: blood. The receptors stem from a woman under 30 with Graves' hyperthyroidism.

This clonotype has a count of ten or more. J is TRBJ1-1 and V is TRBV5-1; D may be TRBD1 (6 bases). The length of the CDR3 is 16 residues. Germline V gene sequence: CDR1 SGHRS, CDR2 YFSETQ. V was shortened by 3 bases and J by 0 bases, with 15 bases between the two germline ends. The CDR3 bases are TGCGCCAGCAGCTCCGGGGACACCTTCTTGAACACTGAAGCTTTCTTT. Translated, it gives CASSSGDTFLNTEAFF.

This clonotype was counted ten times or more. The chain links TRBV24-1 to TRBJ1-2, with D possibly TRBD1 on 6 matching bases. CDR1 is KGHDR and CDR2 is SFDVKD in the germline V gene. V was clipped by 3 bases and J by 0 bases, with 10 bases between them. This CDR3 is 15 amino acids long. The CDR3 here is CATSDGQRTNYGYTF. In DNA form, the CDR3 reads TGTGCCACCAGTGATGGACAGCGTACTAACTATGGCTACACCTTC.

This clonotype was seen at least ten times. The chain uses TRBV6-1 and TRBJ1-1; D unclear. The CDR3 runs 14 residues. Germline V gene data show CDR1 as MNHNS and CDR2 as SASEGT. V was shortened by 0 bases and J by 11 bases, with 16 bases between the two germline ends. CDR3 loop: CASSEAGRGFHAFF. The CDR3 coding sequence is TGTGCCAGCAGTGAAGCGGGCCGGGGTTTTCACGCTTTCTTT.

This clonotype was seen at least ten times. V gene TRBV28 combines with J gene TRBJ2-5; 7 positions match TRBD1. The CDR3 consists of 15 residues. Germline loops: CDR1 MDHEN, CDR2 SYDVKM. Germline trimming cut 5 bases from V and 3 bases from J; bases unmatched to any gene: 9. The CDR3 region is CASSPDRAREETQYF. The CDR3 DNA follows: TGTGCCAGCAGTCCCGACAGGGCGCGAGAAGAGACCCAGTACTTC.

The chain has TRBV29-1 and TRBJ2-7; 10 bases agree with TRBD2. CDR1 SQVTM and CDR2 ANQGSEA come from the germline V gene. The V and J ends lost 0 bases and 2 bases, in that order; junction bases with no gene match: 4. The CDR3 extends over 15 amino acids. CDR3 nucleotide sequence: TGCAGCGTTGAAGAGGCTAGCGGGGGCCCCTACGAGCAGTACTTC. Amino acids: CSVEEASGGPYEQYF.

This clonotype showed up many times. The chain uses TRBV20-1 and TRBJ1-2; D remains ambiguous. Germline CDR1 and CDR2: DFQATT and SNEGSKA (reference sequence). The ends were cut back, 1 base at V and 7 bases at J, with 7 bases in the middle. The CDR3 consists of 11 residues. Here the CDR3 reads CSARAGFGYTF. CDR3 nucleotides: TGCAGTGCTAGAGCGGGGTTTGGCTACACCTTC.

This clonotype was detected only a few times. Here the CDR3 DNA reads TGTGCCAGCAGCCGTACAGGGGGAGACAGCACCTACGAGCAGTACTTC. It translates to CASSRTGGDSTYEQYF. The chain combines TRBV7-6 with TRBJ2-7; 8 bases are a match to TRBD1. The CDR3 has 16 amino acids. CDR1 is SGHVS and CDR2 is FNYEAQ in the germline V gene. The V gene end was trimmed by 5 bases and the J gene end by 2 bases; junction bases not matched to a gene: 11.

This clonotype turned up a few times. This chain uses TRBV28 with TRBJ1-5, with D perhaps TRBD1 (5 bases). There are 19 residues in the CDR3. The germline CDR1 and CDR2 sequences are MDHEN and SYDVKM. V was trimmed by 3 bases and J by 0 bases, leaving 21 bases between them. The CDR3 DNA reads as TGTGCCAGCAGTTTCCTACACGTAAGGGGAGTTGATAGCAATCAGCCCCAGCATTTT. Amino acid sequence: CASSFLHVRGVDSNQPQHF.

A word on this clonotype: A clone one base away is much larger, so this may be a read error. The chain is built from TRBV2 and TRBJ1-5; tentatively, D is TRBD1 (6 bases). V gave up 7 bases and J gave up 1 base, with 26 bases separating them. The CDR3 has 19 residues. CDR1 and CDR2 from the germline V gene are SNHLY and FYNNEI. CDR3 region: CASTIYPRAGDQSNQPQHF. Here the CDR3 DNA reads TGTGCCAGCACTATTTACCCGCGGGCAGGGGATCAGAGCAATCAGCCCCAGCATTTT.

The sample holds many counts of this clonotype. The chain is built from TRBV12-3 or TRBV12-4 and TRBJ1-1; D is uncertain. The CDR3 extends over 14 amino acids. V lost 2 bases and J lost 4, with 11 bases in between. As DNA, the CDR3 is TGTGCCAGCAGTTTATCGGTTTCGGGCACTGAAGCTTTCTTT. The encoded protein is CASSLSVSGTEAFF.

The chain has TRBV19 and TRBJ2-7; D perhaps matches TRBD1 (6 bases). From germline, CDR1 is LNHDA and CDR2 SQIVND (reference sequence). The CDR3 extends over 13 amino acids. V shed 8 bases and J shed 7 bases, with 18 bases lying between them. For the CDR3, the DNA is TGTGCCAGTTCCGGGACATCGGTCGGTGAGCAGTACTTC. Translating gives CASSGTSVGEQYF. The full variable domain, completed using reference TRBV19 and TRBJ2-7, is DGGITQSPKYLFRKEGQNVTLSCEQNLNHDAMYWYRQDPGQGLRLIYYSQIVNDFQKGDIAEGYSVSREKKESFPLTVTSAQKNPTAFYLCASSGTSVGEQYFGPGTRLTVT.

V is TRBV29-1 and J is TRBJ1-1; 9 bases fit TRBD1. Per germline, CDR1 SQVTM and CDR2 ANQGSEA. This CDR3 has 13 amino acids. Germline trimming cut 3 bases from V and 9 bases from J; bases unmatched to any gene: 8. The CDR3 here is CSVEGQGLHKAFF. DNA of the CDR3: TGCAGCGTTGAGGGACAGGGCCTCCATAAAGCTTTCTTT.

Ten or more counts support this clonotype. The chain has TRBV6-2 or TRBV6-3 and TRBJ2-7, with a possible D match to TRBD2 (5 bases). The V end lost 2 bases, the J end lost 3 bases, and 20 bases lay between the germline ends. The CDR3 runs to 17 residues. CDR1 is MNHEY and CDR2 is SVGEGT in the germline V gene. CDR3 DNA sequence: TGTGCCAGCAGTTACCCTTCGGGGAAAGGTGGCGGCTACGAGCAGTACTTC. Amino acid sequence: CASSYPSGKGGGYEQYF.

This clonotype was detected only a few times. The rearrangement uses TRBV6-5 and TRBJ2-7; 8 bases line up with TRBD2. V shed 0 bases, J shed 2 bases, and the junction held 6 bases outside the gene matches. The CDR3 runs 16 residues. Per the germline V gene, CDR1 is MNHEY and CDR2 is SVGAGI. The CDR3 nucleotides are TGTGCCAGCAGTTACTCGTGGACTAGCACTGCCTACGAGCAGTACTTC. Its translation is CASSYSWTSTAYEQYF.